A single sample gave rise to the 14 T cell receptor beta chains below, sequenced in a study of cytomegalovirus exposure and HLA in healthy donors. Primers: 60 Vbeta forward and 13 Jbeta reverse. Repertoires were generated with immunoSEQ multiplex PCR, while TCRdb's copy carries only in-frame clones and drops some. The sample contains 95,000 to 150,000 clones, approximately 73% of which appear only once. The sequenced material came from PBMCs. These receptors were taken from a man in his fifties or sixties in good health and CMV-seropositive.

This clone was seen a handful of times. The chain has TRBV6-1 and TRBJ2-7; D remains unclear. This CDR3 comprises 13 residues. The germline V gene has CDR1 MNHNS and CDR2 SASEGT. Deletions cut 5 bases from V and 2 bases from J, with 10 bases between. The DNA of the CDR3 is TGTGCCAGCAGTTATGGCAGAACCTACGAGCAGTACTTC. Its translation is CASSYGRTYEQYF.

The chain links TRBV28 to TRBJ1-2; D uncertain. The CDR3 is 12 amino acids. The V gene's germline CDR1 is MDHEN and CDR2 SYDVKM. V dropped 10 bases and J dropped 3 bases, with 12 bases sitting between them. The DNA of the CDR3 is TGTGCCACCTCATGGAGGGACTATGGCTACACCTTC. Its protein product is CATSWRDYGYTF.

The rearrangement joins TRBV6-5 to TRBJ1-1; 7 bases map to TRBD1. Trimming removed 2 bases from V and 0 bases from J; junction bases left unmatched: 3. This CDR3 region has 15 residues. Germline V lookup: CDR1 MNHEY, CDR2 SVGAGI. The chain's CDR3 is CASSYHDRVNTEAFF. CDR3 nucleotides: TGTGCCAGCAGTTACCACGACAGGGTGAACACTGAAGCTTTCTTT.

This clone was seen only a few times. The V call is TRBV2, the J call TRBJ2-2, with D unclear. This CDR3 spans 13 amino acids. Germline assignment: CDR1 SNHLY and CDR2 FYNNEI. Trimming removed 6 bases at V and 4 bases at J, with 9 bases between. The DNA for the CDR3 is TGTGCCAGCAGGCGGTCATCCACCGGGGAGCTGTTTTTT. It translates to CASRRSSTGELFF.

This clone was counted only a few times. The rearrangement joins TRBV2 to TRBJ2-7; weak D call: TRBD1 (6 bases). Germline CDR1 is SNHLY and CDR2 is FYNNEI. The V and J ends lost 4 bases and 4 bases respectively, with 11 bases between them. The CDR3 length is 13 residues. The CDR3 DNA reads as TGTGCCAGCAGTGGGACAGTACGTTACGAGCAGTACTTC. Translation gives CASSGTVRYEQYF.

The V gene is TRBV5-6, the J gene TRBJ2-5, with a possible D match to TRBD1 (5 bases). This CDR3 has 14 amino acids. The V end was cut by 0 bases, the J end by 5 bases, with 11 bases between. The germline CDR1 and CDR2 sequences are SGHDT and YYEEEE. CDR3 sequence: CASSLGLAGETQYF. The CDR3 nucleotides read TGTGCCAGCAGCTTGGGACTTGCAGGGGAGACCCAGTACTTC.

V and J are TRBV5-1 and TRBJ2-7; D is unclear. Per germline, CDR1 SGHRS and CDR2 YFSETQ. Trimming stripped 0 bases from V and 6 bases from J, with 13 bases between. The CDR3 spans 14 residues. The DNA for the CDR3 is TGCGCCAGCAGCTTGGTTCAGGCGCCCTCCGAGCAGTACTTC. It is translated as CASSLVQAPSEQYF.

CDR3 amino acids: CASSPGGNQETQYF. The DNA for the CDR3 is TGCGCCAGCAGCCCCGGGGGGAACCAAGAGACCCAGTACTTC. The chain uses TRBV5-1 and TRBJ2-5; 7 bases fit TRBD2. CDR3 length: 14 residues. J was trimmed by 0 bases and V by 4 bases; bases with no gene match: 3. Germline V gene lookup returns CDR1 SGHRS and CDR2 YFSETQ.

There are a few counts of this clone. This chain links TRBV6-6 with TRBJ2-2; no definite D call. This CDR3 has 11 amino acids. Between the trimmed V and J ends, which lost 7 bases and 6 bases, there was a span of 6 bases. The V gene's germline CDR1 is MNHNY and CDR2 SVGAGI (reference sequence). The CDR3: CASIRAGELFF. The DNA of the CDR3 is TGTGCCAGCATTCGGGCCGGGGAGCTGTTTTTT.

This chain joins TRBV5-4 and TRBJ2-5; 11 nucleotides match TRBD2. Germline-derived CDR1 and CDR2 are SGHNT and YYREEE (reference sequence). This CDR3 has 15 residues. After removal of 3 bases from V and 3 bases from J, the junction contained 4 bases not matched to a gene. The CDR3 is CASSSGLAGKETQYF. The CDR3 DNA sequence: TGTGCCAGCAGCTCCGGACTAGCGGGCAAAGAGACCCAGTACTTC.

This clone has a single count. Here the CDR3 reads CASSLVGPGEEQYF. The CDR3 DNA is TGCGCCAGCAGCTTAGTCGGTCCTGGGGAGGAGCAGTACTTC. The chain carries TRBV5-1 and TRBJ2-7, with D possibly TRBD2 on 5 matching bases. Deletions cut 2 bases from V and 7 bases from J, with 16 bases between. Germline lookup yields CDR1 SGHRS and CDR2 YFSETQ. The length of the CDR3 is 14 residues.

In this sample, this clone turned up once. The rearrangement links TRBV23-1 to TRBJ2-5, with D perhaps TRBD1 (6 bases). TRBV23-1 is known as an ORF, though its function is uncertain. Trimming pared 4 bases from V and 5 bases from J, leaving 20 bases between. CDR3 length: 16 amino acids. This chain's CDR3 is CASSLHSGVLKETQYF. The CDR3 DNA follows: TGCGCCAGCAGTCTCCATTCAGGGGTCCTTAAGGAGACCCAGTACTTC.

This clone showed up just once. V is TRBV5-1 and J is TRBJ2-1, with 7 bases lining up with TRBD1. The V gene's germline CDR1 is SGHRS and CDR2 YFSETQ. Trimming took 6 bases from V and 6 from J; bases not matched to a gene: 12. The CDR3 is 15 amino acids. The CDR3 DNA reads as TGCGCCAGCACCAGGACAGGAGGCGGTGGCAATGAGCAGTTCTTC. Residues: CASTRTGGGGNEQFF.

As DNA, the CDR3 is TGTGCCAGCAGTTCCCTGGGAGGTCGAGAGACCCAGTACTTC. It is translated as CASSSLGGRETQYF. The chain couples TRBV27 to TRBJ2-5, with D possibly TRBD2 on 6 matching bases. V dropped 4 bases and J dropped 4 bases, with 13 bases sitting between them. Germline CDR1 and CDR2: MNHEY and SMNVEV (reference sequence). The CDR3 contains 14 residues.